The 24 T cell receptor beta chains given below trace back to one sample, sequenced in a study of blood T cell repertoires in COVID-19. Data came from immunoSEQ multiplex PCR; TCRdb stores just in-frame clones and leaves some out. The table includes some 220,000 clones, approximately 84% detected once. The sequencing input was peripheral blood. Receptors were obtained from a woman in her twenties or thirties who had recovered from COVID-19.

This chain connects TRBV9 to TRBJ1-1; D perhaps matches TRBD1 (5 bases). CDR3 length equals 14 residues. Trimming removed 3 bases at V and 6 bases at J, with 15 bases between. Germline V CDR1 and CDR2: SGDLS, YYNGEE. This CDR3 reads CASSGEGRQPEAFF. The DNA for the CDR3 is TGTGCCAGCAGCGGGGAGGGGAGACAGCCTGAAGCTTTCTTT.

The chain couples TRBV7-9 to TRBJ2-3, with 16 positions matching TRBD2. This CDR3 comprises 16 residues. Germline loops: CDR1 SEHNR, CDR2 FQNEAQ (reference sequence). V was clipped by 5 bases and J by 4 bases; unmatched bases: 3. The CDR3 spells CASSMGLAGGSDTQYF. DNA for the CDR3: TGTGCCAGCAGCATGGGACTAGCGGGAGGGTCAGATACGCAGTATTTT.

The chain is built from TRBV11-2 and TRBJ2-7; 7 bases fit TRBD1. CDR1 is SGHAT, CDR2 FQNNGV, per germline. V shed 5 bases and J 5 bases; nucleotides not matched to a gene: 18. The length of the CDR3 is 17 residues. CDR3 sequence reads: CASSAISRWTGDHEQYF. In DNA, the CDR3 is TGTGCCAGCAGCGCTATTAGTCGTTGGACAGGTGACCACGAGCAGTACTTC.

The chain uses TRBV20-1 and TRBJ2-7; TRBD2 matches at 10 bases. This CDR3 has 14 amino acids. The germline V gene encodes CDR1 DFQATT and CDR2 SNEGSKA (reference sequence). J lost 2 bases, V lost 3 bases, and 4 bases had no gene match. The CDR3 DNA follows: TGCAGTGCTAGTGAAGCGGGAGGGCCCTACGAGCAGTACTTC. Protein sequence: CSASEAGGPYEQYF.

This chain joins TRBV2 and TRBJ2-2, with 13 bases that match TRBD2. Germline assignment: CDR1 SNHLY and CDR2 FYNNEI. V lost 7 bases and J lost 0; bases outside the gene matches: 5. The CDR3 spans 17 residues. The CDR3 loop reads CASNRLAGGPNTGELFF. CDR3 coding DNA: TGTGCCAGCAACAGACTAGCGGGAGGCCCGAACACCGGGGAGCTGTTTTTT.

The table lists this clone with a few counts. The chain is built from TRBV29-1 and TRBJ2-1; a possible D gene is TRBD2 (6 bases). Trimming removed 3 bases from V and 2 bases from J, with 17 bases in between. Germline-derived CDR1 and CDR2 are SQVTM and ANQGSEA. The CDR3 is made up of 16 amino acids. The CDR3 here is CSVEGLDNLAYNEQFF. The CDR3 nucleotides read TGCAGCGTTGAGGGACTTGACAATCTCGCCTACAATGAGCAGTTCTTC.

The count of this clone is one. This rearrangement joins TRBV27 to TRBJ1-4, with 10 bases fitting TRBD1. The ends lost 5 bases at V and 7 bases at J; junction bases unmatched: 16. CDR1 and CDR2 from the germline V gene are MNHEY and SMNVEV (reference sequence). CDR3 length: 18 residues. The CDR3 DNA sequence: TGTGCCAGCAGTACCCACGACAGGGGGCTTCAACTCGGTGAAAAACTGTTTTTT. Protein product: CASSTHDRGLQLGEKLFF.

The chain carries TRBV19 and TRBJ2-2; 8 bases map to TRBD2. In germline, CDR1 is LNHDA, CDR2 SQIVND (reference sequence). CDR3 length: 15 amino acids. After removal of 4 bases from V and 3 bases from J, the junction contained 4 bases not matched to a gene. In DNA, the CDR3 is TGTGCCAGTAGTACCAGCGGGAGTGACACCGGGGAGCTGTTTTTT. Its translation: CASSTSGSDTGELFF.

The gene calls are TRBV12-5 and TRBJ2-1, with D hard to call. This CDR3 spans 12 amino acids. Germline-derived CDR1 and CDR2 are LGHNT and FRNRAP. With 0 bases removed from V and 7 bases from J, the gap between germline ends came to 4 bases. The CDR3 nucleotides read TGTGCTAGTGGTTTGGTTCGTAATGAGCAGTTCTTC. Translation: CASGLVRNEQFF.

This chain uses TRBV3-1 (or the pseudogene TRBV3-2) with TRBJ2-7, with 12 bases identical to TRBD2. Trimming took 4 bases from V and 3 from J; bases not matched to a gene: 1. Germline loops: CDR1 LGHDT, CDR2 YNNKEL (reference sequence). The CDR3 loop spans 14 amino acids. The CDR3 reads CASSRLAGVYEQYF. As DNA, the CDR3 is TGTGCCAGCAGCCGACTAGCGGGAGTCTACGAGCAGTACTTC.

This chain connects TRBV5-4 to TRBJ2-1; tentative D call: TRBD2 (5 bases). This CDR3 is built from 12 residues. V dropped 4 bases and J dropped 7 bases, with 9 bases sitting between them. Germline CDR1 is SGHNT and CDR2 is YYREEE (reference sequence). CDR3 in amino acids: CASSHTRNEQFF. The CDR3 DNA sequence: TGTGCCAGCAGCCACACTAGAAATGAGCAGTTCTTC.

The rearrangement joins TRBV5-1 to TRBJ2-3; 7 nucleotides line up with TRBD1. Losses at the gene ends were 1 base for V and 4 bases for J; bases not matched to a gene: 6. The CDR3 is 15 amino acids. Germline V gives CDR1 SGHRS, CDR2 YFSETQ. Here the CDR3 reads CASSLPTGNSDTQYF. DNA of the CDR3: TGCGCCAGCAGCTTGCCGACAGGGAACTCAGATACGCAGTATTTT. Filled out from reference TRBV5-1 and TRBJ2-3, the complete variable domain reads KAGVTQTPRYLIKTRGQQVTLSCSPISGHRSVSWYQQTPGQGLQFLFEYFSETQRNKGNFPGRFSGRQFSNSRSEMNVSTLELGDSALYLCASSLPTGNSDTQYFGPGTRLTVL.

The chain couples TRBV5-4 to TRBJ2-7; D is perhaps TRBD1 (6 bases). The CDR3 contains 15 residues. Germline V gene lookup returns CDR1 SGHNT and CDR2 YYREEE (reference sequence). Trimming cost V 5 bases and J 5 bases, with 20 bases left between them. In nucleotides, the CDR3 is TGTGCCAGCAGAGTTCGGGCAGGGGCTTCGGACGAGCAGTACTTC. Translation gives CASRVRAGASDEQYF.

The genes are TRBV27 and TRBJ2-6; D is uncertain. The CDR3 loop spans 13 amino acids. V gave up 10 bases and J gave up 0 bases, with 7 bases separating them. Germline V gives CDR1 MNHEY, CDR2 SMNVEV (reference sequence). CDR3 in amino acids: CATLSSGANVLTF. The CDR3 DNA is TGTGCCACCCTAAGCTCTGGGGCCAACGTCCTGACTTTC.

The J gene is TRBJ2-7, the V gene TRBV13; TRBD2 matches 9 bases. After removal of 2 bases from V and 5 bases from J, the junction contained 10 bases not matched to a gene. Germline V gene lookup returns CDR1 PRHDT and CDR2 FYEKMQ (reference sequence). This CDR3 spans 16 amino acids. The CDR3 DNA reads TGTGCCAGCAGCTTACTCCCCGTGGGACTAGCTAACGAGCAGTACTTC. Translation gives CASSLLPVGLANEQYF.

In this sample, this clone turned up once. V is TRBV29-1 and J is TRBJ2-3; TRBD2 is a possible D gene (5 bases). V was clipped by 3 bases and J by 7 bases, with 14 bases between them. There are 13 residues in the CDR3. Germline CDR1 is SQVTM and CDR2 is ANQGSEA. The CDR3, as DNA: TGCAGCGTTGATGATGCCGGGGTATATACGCAGTATTTT. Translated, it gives CSVDDAGVYTQYF.

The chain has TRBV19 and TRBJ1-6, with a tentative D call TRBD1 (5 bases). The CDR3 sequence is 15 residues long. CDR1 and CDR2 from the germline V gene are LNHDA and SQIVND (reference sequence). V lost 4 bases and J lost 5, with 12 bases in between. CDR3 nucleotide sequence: TGTGCCAGTAGTAAGGCCAGGGCTAATAATTCACCCCTCCACTTT. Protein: CASSKARANNSPLHF.

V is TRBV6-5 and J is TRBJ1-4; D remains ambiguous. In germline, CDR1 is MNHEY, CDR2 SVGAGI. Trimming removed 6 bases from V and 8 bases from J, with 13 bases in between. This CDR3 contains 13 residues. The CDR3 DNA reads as TGTGCCAGCAGGAGTCGCTCGTTAGAAAAACTGTTTTTT. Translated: CASRSRSLEKLFF.

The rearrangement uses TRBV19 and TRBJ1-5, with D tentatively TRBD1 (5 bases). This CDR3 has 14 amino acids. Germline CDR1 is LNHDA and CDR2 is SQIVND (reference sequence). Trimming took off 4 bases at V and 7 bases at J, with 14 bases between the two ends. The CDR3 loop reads CASSSHRSWQPQHF. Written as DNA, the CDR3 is TGTGCCAGTAGTAGCCACAGGAGCTGGCAGCCCCAGCATTTT.

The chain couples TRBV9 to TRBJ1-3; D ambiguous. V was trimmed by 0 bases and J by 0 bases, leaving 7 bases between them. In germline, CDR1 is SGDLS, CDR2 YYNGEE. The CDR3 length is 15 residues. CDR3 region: CASSVGGLSGNTIYF. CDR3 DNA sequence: TGTGCCAGCAGCGTAGGAGGTCTCTCTGGAAACACCATATATTTT.

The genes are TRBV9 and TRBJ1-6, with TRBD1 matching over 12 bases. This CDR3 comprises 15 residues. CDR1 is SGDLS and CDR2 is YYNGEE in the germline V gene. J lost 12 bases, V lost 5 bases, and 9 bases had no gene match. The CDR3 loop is CASRGTGTGGEPLHF. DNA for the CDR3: TGTGCCAGCAGGGGTACCGGGACAGGGGGCGAACCCCTCCACTTT.

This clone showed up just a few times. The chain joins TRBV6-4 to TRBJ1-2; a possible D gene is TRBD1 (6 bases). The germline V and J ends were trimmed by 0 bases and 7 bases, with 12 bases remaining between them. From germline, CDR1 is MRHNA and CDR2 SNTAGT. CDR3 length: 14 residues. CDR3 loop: CASSDSSGAAGYTF. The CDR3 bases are TGTGCCAGCAGTGACTCGTCAGGGGCGGCTGGCTACACCTTC.

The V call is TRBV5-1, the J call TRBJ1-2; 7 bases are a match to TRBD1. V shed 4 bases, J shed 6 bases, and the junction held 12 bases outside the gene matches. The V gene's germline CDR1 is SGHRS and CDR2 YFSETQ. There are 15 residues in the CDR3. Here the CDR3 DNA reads TGCGCCAGCAGCCGGGGACAGCCTGGTTCTGATGGCTACACCTTC. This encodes CASSRGQPGSDGYTF.

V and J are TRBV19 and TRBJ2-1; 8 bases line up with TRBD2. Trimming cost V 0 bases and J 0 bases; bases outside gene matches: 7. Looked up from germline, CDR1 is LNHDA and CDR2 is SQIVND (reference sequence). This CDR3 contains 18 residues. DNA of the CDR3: TGTGCCAGTAGTATAGATGTAGTAGCGGGGAGCTCCTACAATGAGCAGTTCTTC. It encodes CASSIDVVAGSSYNEQFF.